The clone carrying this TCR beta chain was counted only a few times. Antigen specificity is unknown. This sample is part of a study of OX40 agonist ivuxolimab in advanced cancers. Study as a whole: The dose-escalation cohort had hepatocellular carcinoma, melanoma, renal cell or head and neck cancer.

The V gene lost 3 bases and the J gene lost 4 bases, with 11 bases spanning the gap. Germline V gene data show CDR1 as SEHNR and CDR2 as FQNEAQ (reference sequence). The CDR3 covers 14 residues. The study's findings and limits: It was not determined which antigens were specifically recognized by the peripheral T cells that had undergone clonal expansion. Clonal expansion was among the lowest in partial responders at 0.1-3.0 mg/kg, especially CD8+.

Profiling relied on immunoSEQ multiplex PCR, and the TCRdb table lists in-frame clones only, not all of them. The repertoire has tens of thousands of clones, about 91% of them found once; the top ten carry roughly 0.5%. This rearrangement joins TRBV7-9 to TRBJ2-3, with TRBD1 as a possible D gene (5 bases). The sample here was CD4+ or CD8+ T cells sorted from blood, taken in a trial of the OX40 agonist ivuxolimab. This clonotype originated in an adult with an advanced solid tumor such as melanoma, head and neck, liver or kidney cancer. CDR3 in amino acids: CASSFGAGSDTQYF. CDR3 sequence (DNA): TGTGCCAGCAGCTTTGGGGCAGGGTCAGATACGCAGTATTTT. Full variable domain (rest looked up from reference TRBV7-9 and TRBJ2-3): DTGVSQNPRHKITKRGQNVTFRCDPISEHNRLYWYRQTLGQGPEFLTYFQNEAQLEKSRLLSDRFSAERPKGSFSTLEIQRTEQGDSAMYLCASSFGAGSDTQYFGPGTRLTVL.